Below, 10 T cell receptor beta chains from the same sample are listed, as sequenced in a study of blood T cell repertoires in COVID-19 (dated by TCRdb to 2020 to 2022). Receptor libraries were prepared by the immunoSEQ multiplex PCR assay. Here the immuneACCESS table is served through TCRdb, limited to in-frame sequences with V and J called. Missing clones are a known gap in these copies; in checked studies unresolved V genes cover under half, and the rest lacks a known reason. A total of roughly 400,000 clones appear in this sample, approximately 85% of them only once. Around 1.9% of the sample goes to the ten largest clones. The sequencing input was PBMCs or T cells enriched from blood (not recorded which). Source of these receptors: a woman in her thirties or forties with acute COVID-19.

This clone was seen a handful of times. This chain connects TRBV30 to TRBJ1-4; no definite D call. Germline lookup yields CDR1 GTSNPN and CDR2 SVGIG (reference sequence). V lost 5 bases and J lost 8, with 15 bases in between. The CDR3 consists of 13 residues. CDR3 DNA sequence: TGTGCCTGGCGCCTCAGAGGGAGAGAAAAACTGTTTTTT. Translated: CAWRLRGREKLFF.

CDR3 nucleotide sequence: TGTGCCAGCAGTTACAGGCGGGGGGCGCGGGAAAAACTGTTTTTT. It specifies CASSYRRGAREKLFF. V and J are TRBV6-5 and TRBJ1-4; D is possibly TRBD1 (6 bases). This CDR3 is built from 15 residues. Germline V gene sequence: CDR1 MNHEY, CDR2 SVGAGI. Trimming removed 2 bases at V and 8 bases at J, with 15 bases between.

This clone was seen repeatedly, ten times or more. This chain uses TRBV30 with TRBJ1-1, with 9 bases aligning to TRBD1. The junction had 6 bases not matched to a gene; V was cut back by 8 bases and J by 2 bases. The CDR3 has 13 amino acids. In germline, CDR1 is GTSNPN, CDR2 SVGIG (reference sequence). The DNA for the CDR3 is TGTGCCGCAAACAGGGGGCAAAACACTGAAGCTTTCTTT. Amino acid sequence: CAANRGQNTEAFF.

This chain connects TRBV7-8 to TRBJ1-6; a possible D gene is TRBD1 (5 bases). V was clipped by 1 base and J by 6 bases, with 19 bases between them. Germline V gives CDR1 SGHVS, CDR2 FQNEAQ. CDR3 size: 18 residues. CDR3 amino acids: CASSLVPYDRLFNSPLHF. CDR3 DNA sequence: TGTGCCAGCAGCTTAGTCCCCTACGACAGACTCTTTAATTCACCCCTCCACTTT.

This clone came up once. V gene TRBV27 combines with J gene TRBJ1-3, with 7 bases matching TRBD1. The CDR3 extends over 16 amino acids. Trimming removed 5 bases from V and 0 bases from J; junction bases left unmatched: 7. Germline CDR1 MNHEY, CDR2 SMNVEV (reference sequence). The chain's CDR3 is CASSPETGASGNTIYF. The CDR3 DNA reads TGTGCCAGCAGTCCCGAAACAGGGGCCTCTGGAAACACCATATATTTT.

The chain couples TRBV5-1 to TRBJ1-1; D not resolved. Trimming pared 5 bases from V and 4 bases from J, leaving 15 bases between. This CDR3 region has 14 residues. Germline V gene lookup returns CDR1 SGHRS and CDR2 YFSETQ. CDR3: CASRLVVGSTEAFF. CDR3 sequence (DNA): TGCGCCAGCAGACTAGTAGTTGGGAGCACTGAAGCTTTCTTT.

The CDR3 protein is CATGGGQPQHF. CDR3 nucleotide sequence: TGTGCCACTGGCGGAGGTCAGCCCCAGCATTTT. J is TRBJ1-5 and V is TRBV19; no reliable D call. The length of the CDR3 is 11 residues. Trimming took off 10 bases at V and 6 bases at J, with 10 bases between the two ends. Germline V gene sequence: CDR1 LNHDA, CDR2 SQIVND (reference sequence). Full variable domain (rest looked up from reference TRBV19 and TRBJ1-5): DGGITQSPKYLFRKEGQNVTLSCEQNLNHDAMYWYRQDPGQGLRLIYYSQIVNDFQKGDIAEGYSVSREKKESFPLTVTSAQKNPTAFYLCATGGGQPQHFGDGTRLSIL.

CDR3 amino acids: CASGPGQGAPYF. Here the CDR3 DNA reads TGTGCTAGTGGTCCCGGGCAGGGGGCCCCGTATTTT. The chain has TRBV12-5 and TRBJ2-3; TRBD1 aligns across 8 bases. This CDR3 is 12 amino acids long. CDR1 is LGHNT, CDR2 FRNRAP, per germline. Losses at the gene ends were 5 bases for V and 14 bases for J; bases not matched to a gene: 9.

The rearrangement joins TRBV15 to TRBJ2-2, with 8 bases identical to TRBD1. Germline V lookup: CDR1 LNHNV, CDR2 YYDKDF (reference sequence). This CDR3 is built from 16 residues. Germline trimming cut 3 bases from V and 0 bases from J; bases unmatched to any gene: 3. CDR3 coding DNA: TGTGCCACCAGCAGGGGACAGGCCGCGAACACCGGGGAGCTGTTTTTT. It yields the protein CATSRGQAANTGELFF.

The genes are TRBV30 and TRBJ2-3, with TRBD2 as a possible D gene (7 bases). Germline CDR1 GTSNPN, CDR2 SVGIG (reference sequence). The CDR3 has 13 residues. V lost 3 bases and J lost 4, with 11 bases in between. CDR3 protein: CAWSRGAPDTQYF. CDR3 nucleotide sequence: TGTGCCTGGAGCCGGGGGGCCCCAGATACGCAGTATTTT.